This is a list of T cell receptor beta chains from one sample in a study of blood T cell repertoires in COVID-19. Libraries were prepared by immunoSEQ multiplex PCR; TCRdb keeps only in-frame clonotypes and omits some of them. The data contain about 260,000 clones, about 87% of them singletons. The sample consisted of peripheral blood. All receptors come from a human donor in a cohort sampled during active COVID-19. Each CDR3 is given with its conserved first and last residue. Each record gives: clone size, V gene, CDR3 length, J gene, D gene, CDR3 DNA, CDR3 protein. D genes are given only for firm matches. Clone size is given for some rows only: seen once, a few or many times, or a class if the clone is expanded.

NA	TRBV18	15	TRBJ1-1	NA	TGTGCCAGCTCATTTACGGGACACCTGAACACTGAAGCTTTCTTT	CASSFTGHLNTEAFF
NA	TRBV5-1	15	TRBJ2-4	TRBD2	TGCGCCAGCAGGCCGGGACTAGCGGGAGGAAACATTCAGTACTTC	CASRPGLAGGNIQYF
NA	TRBV7-9	13	TRBJ1-2	NA	TGTGCCAGCAGCTTAGGCCAGGGGACTGGCTACACCTTC	CASSLGQGTGYTF
NA	TRBV14	12	TRBJ1-6	NA	TGTGCCGGATCAGGTCCTGATTCACCCCTCCACTTT	CAGSGPDSPLHF
NA	TRBV5-4	17	TRBJ2-3	NA	TGTGCCAGCAGCTTGGCCTGGTCAGGAGGGCTCATAGATACGCAGTATTTT	CASSLAWSGGLIDTQYF
NA	TRBV5-1	14	TRBJ1-2	TRBD1	TGCGCCAGCAGCCTCCGGACAGGGAACCATGGCTACACCTTC	CASSLRTGNHGYTF
NA	TRBV29-1	10	TRBJ1-1	NA	TGCAGCGTTGTATACACTGAAGCTTTCTTT	CSVVYTEAFF
NA	TRBV19	15	TRBJ1-5	TRBD1	TGTGCCAGTAGTACCGGAGGGGGCAGCAATCAGCCCCAGCATTTT	CASSTGGGSNQPQHF
once	TRBV5-1	19	TRBJ1-2	TRBD1	TGCGCCAGCAGCTTGCGATCAACGTCCGGGACAGGGGCAATGAATGGCTACACCTTC	CASSLRSTSGTGAMNGYTF
NA	TRBV10-2	15	TRBJ2-7	TRBD1	TGCGCCAGCAGTCTTCTCGGGACAGGTGAGAACGAGCAGTACTTC	CASSLLGTGENEQYF
NA	TRBV10-2	12	TRBJ1-6	NA	TGCGCCAGCAGTGAGTCGAGGGAGTCCCTCCACTTT	CASSESRESLHF
NA	TRBV13	16	TRBJ1-6	NA	TGTGCCAGCAATGTGAATCAGGGGTCCTATAATTCACCCCTCCACTTT	CASNVNQGSYNSPLHF
NA	TRBV19	15	TRBJ2-3	NA	TGTGCCAGCCAAACGGGCGGGAGACAGGCAGATACGCAGTATTTT	CASQTGGRQADTQYF
NA	TRBV6-5	15	TRBJ2-3	TRBD1	TGTGCCAGCAGCCCCGGACAGGGCGCATCAGATACGCAGTATTTT	CASSPGQGASDTQYF
NA	TRBV29-1	15	TRBJ2-7	TRBD1	TGCAGCGCGGGAACAGCGGGACAGGGGGCTTCCGAGCAGTACTTC	CSAGTAGQGASEQYF
NA	TRBV7-2	14	TRBJ1-2	TRBD1	TGTGCCAGCAGCCCTCGGGACAGAAACTATGGCTACACCTTC	CASSPRDRNYGYTF
NA	TRBV18	18	TRBJ2-5	TRBD2	TGTGCCAGCTCACCACCCCGGACTAGCGGGAGAATCGGAGAGACCCAGTACTTC	CASSPPRTSGRIGETQYF
NA	TRBV5-6	15	TRBJ1-2	TRBD1	TGTGCCAGCAGCACCCAGGGGGCGCTTTTCTATGGCTACACCTTC	CASSTQGALFYGYTF
NA	TRBV10-3	17	TRBJ2-5	NA	TGTGCCACCAACCCCCAAGGGGGCGGGGTTGGCTTGGAGACCCAGTACTTC	CATNPQGGGVGLETQYF
many	TRBV27	19	TRBJ2-2	TRBD2	TGTGCCAGCATCCAACGACTAACTAGCGTGGGGAATCACACCGGGGAGCTGTTTTTT	CASIQRLTSVGNHTGELFF
once	TRBV10-3	19	TRBJ2-6	TRBD2	TGTGCCATCAGTCCGGGACTAGCGGCCGACAACTCTGGGGCCAACGTCCTGACTTTC	CAISPGLAADNSGANVLTF
NA	TRBV5-1	17	TRBJ1-2	NA	TGCGCCAGCAGCTTGGTGGGGACTAATTTTTGGAGCTATGGCTACACCTTC	CASSLVGTNFWSYGYTF
NA	TRBV10-2	15	TRBJ1-2	NA	TGCGCCAGCAGTGAGACCCCCCCGGGAGTTTATGGCTACACCTTC	CASSETPPGVYGYTF
NA	TRBV4-2	16	TRBJ1-1	TRBD1	TGTGCCAGCAGCCAAGACCACGGACAGGGGACGGCTGAAGCTTTCTTT	CASSQDHGQGTAEAFF
NA	TRBV27	14	TRBJ2-1	TRBD1	TGTGCCAGCAGAAACAGGGGAGCTGGCAATGAGCAGTTCTTC	CASRNRGAGNEQFF
NA	TRBV6-5	14	TRBJ1-2	NA	TGTGCCAGCAGTCCCCTTGACAGGAGCTATGGCTACACCTTC	CASSPLDRSYGYTF
NA	TRBV5-1	14	TRBJ2-1	NA	TGCGCCAGCAGCTCCTGGGGGGGGCTAAATGAGCAGTTCTTC	CASSSWGGLNEQFF
NA	TRBV11-2	19	TRBJ2-2	TRBD1	TGTGCCAGCAGCCGTCGGACAGGTCCTACCCTCCTTAACACCGGGGAGCTGTTTTTT	CASSRRTGPTLLNTGELFF
NA	TRBV6-5	15	TRBJ2-3	TRBD1	TGTGCCAGCAGTTACTCGACAGGGGTCACAGATACGCAGTATTTT	CASSYSTGVTDTQYF
NA	TRBV29-1	11	TRBJ2-3	NA	TGCAGCGTTGAATGGAGGAGTGGCAAGTATTTT	CSVEWRSGKYF
NA	TRBV7-8	14	TRBJ2-7	TRBD1	TGTGCCAGCAGCCGAGACAGGGCACAACACGAGCAGTACTTC	CASSRDRAQHEQYF
NA	TRBV28	16	TRBJ1-2	NA	TGTGCCAGCAGTTCGATGACGGGACTCTCTAACTATGGCTACACCTTC	CASSSMTGLSNYGYTF
NA	TRBV19	20	TRBJ2-6	TRBD1	TGTGCCAGTAGTATACTAGGGGACAGGGAACTGGCTACTGGGGCCAACGTCCTGACTTTC	CASSILGDRELATGANVLTF
NA	TRBV5-1	13	TRBJ2-5	TRBD2	TGCGCCAGCAGTCCCGGGACTAGCTCTACCCAGTACTTC	CASSPGTSSTQYF
NA	TRBV5-6	15	TRBJ1-3	NA	TGTGCCAGCAGTTACAGCATTTCTTCTGGAAACACCATATATTTT	CASSYSISSGNTIYF
NA	TRBV25-1	13	TRBJ2-1	TRBD2	TGTGCCAGCAGTGACGGGGGGGACGATGAGCAGTTCTTC	CASSDGGDDEQFF
NA	TRBV30	13	TRBJ1-5	TRBD1	TGTGCCTGGAGCGGGCAGGGGGATCAGCCCCAGCATTTT	CAWSGQGDQPQHF
NA	TRBV5-8	16	TRBJ1-4	TRBD1	TGTGCCAGCCGGACAGGAATAATGGCAACTAATGAAAAACTGTTTTTT	CASRTGIMATNEKLFF
NA	TRBV24-1	14	TRBJ2-5	NA	TGTGCCACCAGTGAATCTAGCCGCCGAGAGACCCAGTACTTC	CATSESSRRETQYF
NA	TRBV28	14	TRBJ1-3	TRBD1	TGTGCCAGCAGTCCGGACAGGGTGATTAACACCATATATTTT	CASSPDRVINTIYF
NA	TRBV19	13	TRBJ2-3	NA	TGTGCCAGTAGTATAGGGGCAACAGATACGCAGTATTTT	CASSIGATDTQYF
NA	TRBV6-2/TRBV6-3	17	TRBJ2-7	TRBD1	TGTGCCAGCAGTTACCCGCCGACGTCGACAGGGGGCTGGGAGCAGTACTTC	CASSYPPTSTGGWEQYF
NA	TRBV7-9	13	TRBJ1-4	NA	TGTGCCAGCAGCTTACAGGGGAGTGAAAAACTGTTTTTT	CASSLQGSEKLFF
NA	TRBV19	14	TRBJ2-2	NA	TGTGCCAGTAGAGGACTTACTAACACCGGGGAGCTGTTTTTT	CASRGLTNTGELFF
NA	TRBV29-1	15	TRBJ1-5	TRBD1	TGCAGCGTTTCCTCCAGCCAGGGGGCGGATCAGCCCCAGCATTTT	CSVSSSQGADQPQHF
NA	TRBV18	16	TRBJ2-3	TRBD2	TGTGCCAGCTCACCAAAGCTAGCGGGAGGGACAGATACGCAGTATTTT	CASSPKLAGGTDTQYF
NA	TRBV15	19	TRBJ2-5	TRBD2	TGTGCCACCAGCCGGAATACTAGCGGGGGGACCAACACCAAAGAGACCCAGTACTTC	CATSRNTSGGTNTKETQYF
once	TRBV10-1	14	TRBJ2-5	NA	TGCGCCAGCAGTGAGGGGGGGACTGCGGAGACCCAGTACTTC	CASSEGGTAETQYF
NA	TRBV9	15	TRBJ1-2	TRBD1	TGTGCCAGCAGCACCCGGACAGGGGCTAACTATGGCTACACCTTC	CASSTRTGANYGYTF
NA	TRBV11-3	15	TRBJ2-2	NA	TGTGCCAGCAGCTTAGTTGCGGGGAGTGTCGGGGAGCTGTTTTTT	CASSLVAGSVGELFF
once	TRBV19	14	TRBJ2-3	TRBD2	TGTGCCAGTAGTCGGGGACTAGCGGCAGATACGCAGTATTTT	CASSRGLAADTQYF
few	TRBV14	15	TRBJ2-2	NA	TGTGCCAGCAGCCCCTACCTAACTTCCACCGGGGAGCTGTTTTTT	CASSPYLTSTGELFF
NA	TRBV18	13	TRBJ2-3	NA	TGTGCCAGCTCACCCCGGGATGCAGATACGCAGTATTTT	CASSPRDADTQYF
NA	TRBV29-1	11	TRBJ1-2	NA	TGCAGCGTTGCCGTAGGGGCAGGCTACACCTTC	CSVAVGAGYTF